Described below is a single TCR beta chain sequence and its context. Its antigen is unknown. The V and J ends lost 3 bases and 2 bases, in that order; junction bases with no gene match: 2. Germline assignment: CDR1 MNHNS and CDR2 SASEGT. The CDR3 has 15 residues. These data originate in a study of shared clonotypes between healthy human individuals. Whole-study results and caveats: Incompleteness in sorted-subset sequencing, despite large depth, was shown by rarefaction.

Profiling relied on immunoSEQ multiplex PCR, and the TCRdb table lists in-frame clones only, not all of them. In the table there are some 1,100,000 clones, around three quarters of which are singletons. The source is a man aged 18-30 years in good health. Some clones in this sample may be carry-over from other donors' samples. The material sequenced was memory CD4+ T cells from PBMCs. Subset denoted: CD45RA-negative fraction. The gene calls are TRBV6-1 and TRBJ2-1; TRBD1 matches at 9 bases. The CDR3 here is CASSEGQGPYNEQFF. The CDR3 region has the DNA TGTGCCAGCAGTGAGGGACAGGGACCCTACAATGAGCAGTTCTTC.